Listed below are T cell receptor beta chains from one sample, sequenced in a study of blood T cell repertoires in COVID-19. The data were produced by immunoSEQ multiplex PCR, yet TCRdb's version contains in-frame clones alone and is incomplete. The sample shows about 240,000 clones, around 87% of them seen only once. The material sequenced was peripheral blood. These TCRs come from a woman aged 70 to 79 with active or convalescent COVID-19. CDR3s include the opening cysteine and the closing phenylalanine or tryptophan. The order of the fields is J gene, V gene, D gene, clone size, CDR3 protein, CDR3 DNA. The D gene is left open where the match is weak. Clone size is shown for a subset of rows, as once, few, many or a class of expanded clone.

>TRBJ1-1|TRBV20-1|TRBD1|NA
CSASQGAQTEAFF
TGCAGTGCTAGTCAGGGGGCACAGACTGAAGCTTTCTTT
>TRBJ1-1|TRBV5-1|NA|NA
CASSTQRANTEAFF
TGCGCCAGCAGCACCCAAAGAGCGAACACTGAAGCTTTCTTT
>TRBJ1-1|TRBV7-8|NA|NA
CASSPDRVEAFF
TGTGCCAGCAGCCCGGACAGAGTTGAAGCTTTCTTT
>TRBJ2-3|TRBV19|NA|NA
CASSISASSDTQYF
TGTGCCAGTAGTATATCGGCTAGCTCAGATACGCAGTATTTT
>TRBJ2-2|TRBV5-4|NA|NA
CASSPIRTGELFF
TGTGCCAGCAGCCCCATCCGGACCGGGGAGCTGTTTTTT
>TRBJ1-2|TRBV14|NA|NA
CASSPAQVIYGYTF
TGTGCCAGCAGCCCCGCTCAGGTTATCTATGGCTACACCTTC
>TRBJ1-1|TRBV9|NA|NA
CASSVGVTGGTEAFF
TGTGCCAGCAGCGTAGGGGTAACCGGGGGTACTGAAGCTTTCTTT
>TRBJ1-2|TRBV29-1|NA|once
CSVGGQIYGYTF
TGCAGCGTTGGAGGACAGATCTATGGCTACACCTTC
>TRBJ1-4|TRBV11-2|NA|NA
CASSLGSAGVRKLFF
TGTGCCAGCAGCTTGGGGTCGGCAGGGGTCAGAAAACTGTTTTTT
>TRBJ1-6|TRBV14|TRBD1|NA
CASSQDPGQDVYNSPLHF
TGTGCCAGCAGCCAAGATCCGGGACAGGACGTGTATAATTCACCCCTCCACTTT
>TRBJ1-2|TRBV2|TRBD1|NA
CASSGTGHYYGYTF
TGTGCCAGCAGTGGGACAGGACACTACTATGGCTACACCTTC
>TRBJ1-2|TRBV2|TRBD1|NA
CASSGRDRGYGGYTF
TGTGCCAGCAGTGGCCGGGACAGGGGGTATGGTGGCTACACCTTC
>TRBJ2-3|TRBV18|NA|NA
CASSPPEGIGWYF
TGTGCCAGCTCACCACCAGAAGGTATCGGGTGGTATTTT
>TRBJ2-1|TRBV5-1|NA|NA
CASSLGGDYNEQFF
TGCGCCAGCAGCTTGGGCGGGGACTACAATGAGCAGTTCTTC
>TRBJ1-5|TRBV3-1/TRBV3-2|NA|NA
CASSQDGSLVAQHF
TGTGCCAGCAGCCAAGACGGTAGTCTCGTGGCCCAGCATTTT
>TRBJ1-4|TRBV4-2|NA|NA
CASSQDGAGNENEKLFF
TGTGCCAGCAGCCAAGATGGAGCGGGAAACGAAAATGAAAAACTGTTTTTT
>TRBJ1-1|TRBV2|TRBD1|NA
CASSEVRGRQGEAFF
TGTGCCAGCAGTGAAGTAAGGGGGCGGCAAGGTGAAGCTTTCTTT
>TRBJ2-1|TRBV3-1/TRBV3-2|TRBD2|NA
CASSQDRGLAGRTHEQFF
TGTGCCAGCAGCCAAGATCGGGGACTAGCGGGGCGGACCCATGAGCAGTTCTTC
>TRBJ1-2|TRBV6-5|NA|NA
CASRVRGFDGYTF
TGTGCCAGCAGGGTTCGGGGGTTCGATGGCTACACCTTC
>TRBJ2-1|TRBV3-1/TRBV3-2|TRBD1|NA
CASSQDPGQGGNEQFF
TGTGCCAGCAGCCAAGATCCGGGACAGGGGGGCAATGAGCAGTTCTTC
>TRBJ2-5|TRBV11-2|TRBD1|few
CASNPGQGRETQYF
TGTGCCAGCAACCCGGGACAGGGGCGAGAGACCCAGTACTTC
>TRBJ1-2|TRBV14|TRBD1|once
CASSRGTGEFYGYTF
TGTGCCAGCAGCCGCGGGACAGGGGAATTCTATGGCTACACCTTC
>TRBJ1-2|TRBV20-1|NA|once
CSAKYGYTF
TGCAGTGCCAAATATGGCTACACCTTC
>TRBJ2-7|TRBV10-2|NA|NA
CASSVFGSPSYEQYF
TGCGCCAGCAGTGTTTTTGGCAGTCCTTCCTACGAGCAGTACTTC
>TRBJ2-3|TRBV27|NA|NA
CASRGGTDTQYF
TGTGCCAGCAGAGGGGGCACAGATACGCAGTATTTT
>TRBJ2-7|TRBV19|TRBD1|NA
CASSNAGTATYEQYF
TGTGCCAGTAGTAACGCCGGGACAGCGACCTACGAGCAGTACTTC
>TRBJ1-6|TRBV21-1|NA|NA
CASSWSRCLFSSYNSPLHF
TGTGCCAGCTCATGGTCCAGGTGCCTTTTTAGCTCCTATAATTCACCCCTCCACTTT
>TRBJ2-3|TRBV7-9|TRBD2|NA
CASSSSGGLAKTQYF
TGTGCCAGCAGCTCTAGCGGGGGCCTAGCTAAAACGCAGTATTTT
>TRBJ2-3|TRBV6-5|TRBD1|NA
CASSPTGRTDTQYF
TGTGCCAGCAGTCCGACAGGGCGCACAGATACGCAGTATTTT
>TRBJ2-7|TRBV6-5|NA|NA
CASSYLTYEQYF
TGTGCCAGCAGTTACTTAACCTACGAGCAGTACTTC
>TRBJ2-1|TRBV7-2|NA|NA
CASSLERGNEQFF
TGTGCCAGCAGCTTAGAAAGGGGGAATGAGCAGTTCTTC
>TRBJ2-5|TRBV28|NA|NA
CASYAGALRETQYF
TGTGCCAGTTACGCGGGGGCCCTTCGGGAGACCCAGTACTTC
>TRBJ2-5|TRBV19|NA|NA
CASSLRGGQGAGETQYF
TGTGCCAGTAGCCTAAGGGGAGGGCAGGGGGCTGGAGAGACCCAGTACTTC
>TRBJ1-1|TRBV11-3|NA|NA
CASSLGSPGLTEAFF
TGTGCCAGCAGCTTAGGGTCTCCGGGACTCACTGAAGCTTTCTTT
>TRBJ1-1|TRBV24-1|NA|NA
CATRKEGWTEAFF
TGTGCCACCAGGAAAGAGGGATGGACTGAAGCTTTCTTT
>TRBJ1-5|TRBV6-2/TRBV6-3|TRBD1|NA
CASSYHTGTGRNQPQHF
TGTGCCAGCAGTTACCACACCGGGACAGGGAGGAATCAGCCCCAGCATTTT
>TRBJ1-2|TRBV5-6|NA|NA
CASSSGALANYGYTF
TGTGCCAGCAGCTCAGGGGCGTTAGCTAACTATGGCTACACCTTC
>TRBJ2-1|TRBV12-3/TRBV12-4|NA|NA
CASKVARTEQFF
TGTGCCAGCAAGGTAGCCCGCACTGAGCAGTTCTTC
>TRBJ2-7|TRBV7-9|NA|NA
CASSFPPGKGGSYEQYF
TGTGCCAGCAGCTTTCCCCCTGGAAAGGGAGGCTCCTACGAGCAGTACTTC
>TRBJ1-2|TRBV6-5|NA|NA
CASSRLFLYGYTF
TGTGCCAGCAGTCGTCTCTTTCTCTATGGCTACACCTTC
>TRBJ1-2|TRBV2|NA|NA
CASSEKGRLANYGYTF
TGTGCCAGCAGTGAAAAGGGGCGCCTAGCTAACTATGGCTACACCTTC
>TRBJ1-1|TRBV7-9|NA|NA
CASSFPLDSLEAFF
TGTGCCAGCAGCTTCCCCCTGGACAGTCTTGAAGCTTTCTTT
>TRBJ1-2|TRBV5-5|NA|NA
CASSLAVGPKEDTF
TGTGCCAGCAGCTTGGCGGTGGGCCCCAAGGAGGACACCTTC
>TRBJ1-4|TRBV11-2|TRBD1|NA
CASSQRQGTNEKLFF
TGTGCCAGCAGCCAGCGACAGGGAACTAATGAAAAACTGTTTTTT
>TRBJ2-5|TRBV14|NA|few
CASSQTRVGGHFQETQYF
TGTGCCAGCAGCCAAACCAGAGTAGGGGGACACTTCCAAGAGACCCAGTACTTC
>TRBJ1-4|TRBV18|NA|NA
CASSSGTLNEKLFF
TGTGCCAGCTCTTCGGGGACACTTAATGAAAAACTGTTTTTT
>TRBJ1-1|TRBV6-1|NA|once
CASSERKAEAFF
TGTGCCAGCAGTGAACGGAAAGCGGAAGCTTTCTTT
>TRBJ1-1|TRBV13|NA|NA
CASSLRSMNTEAFF
TGTGCCAGCAGCTTACGGAGTATGAACACTGAAGCTTTCTTT
>TRBJ2-5|TRBV27|NA|NA
CASSSVGRQETQYF
TGTGCCAGCAGTTCGGTCGGCAGGCAGGAGACCCAGTACTTC
>TRBJ1-2|TRBV7-2|NA|NA
CASSLQAFNYGYTF
TGTGCCAGCAGCTTACAAGCTTTCAACTATGGCTACACCTTC
>TRBJ1-6|TRBV3-1/TRBV3-2|NA|NA
CASSLNSPLHF
TGTGCCAGCAGTCTTAATTCACCCCTCCACTTT
>TRBJ1-5|TRBV10-3|NA|once
CAISLDRNQPQHF
TGTGCCATCAGCCTCGACAGGAATCAGCCCCAGCATTTT
>TRBJ1-6|TRBV9|NA|NA
CASSVEQTNSPLHF
TGTGCCAGCAGCGTAGAACAGACAAATTCACCCCTCCACTTT